This entry describes one TCR beta chain. What it binds is unknown. The authors ran a second PCR of about 6 to 11 cycles using a sample-barcoded 5' primer and a J-beta primer mix. Via MiXCR, TCRdb re-called the 5' RACE reads, giving one row per CDR3 protein. The sample contains fewer than 900,000 distinct CDR3 sequences, about 34% of which appear only once. These data come from a study of blood T cells in healthy people across ages. Germline CDR1 and CDR2: LGHDT and YNNKEL (reference sequence). V shed 0 bases and J shed 0 bases, with 6 bases lying between them. The CDR3 length is 14 residues. The study's findings and limits: Per million T cells, TCR beta diversity dropped about linearly as age rose.

The receptor's source is a man younger than 35 in good health. Sequencing input: blood. The rearrangement joins TRBV3-1 to TRBJ2-7, with D uncertain. CDR3 amino acids: CASSQDAVSYEQYF. Written as DNA, the CDR3 is TGTGCCAGCAGCCAAGATGCTGTCTCCTACGAGCAGTACTTC.